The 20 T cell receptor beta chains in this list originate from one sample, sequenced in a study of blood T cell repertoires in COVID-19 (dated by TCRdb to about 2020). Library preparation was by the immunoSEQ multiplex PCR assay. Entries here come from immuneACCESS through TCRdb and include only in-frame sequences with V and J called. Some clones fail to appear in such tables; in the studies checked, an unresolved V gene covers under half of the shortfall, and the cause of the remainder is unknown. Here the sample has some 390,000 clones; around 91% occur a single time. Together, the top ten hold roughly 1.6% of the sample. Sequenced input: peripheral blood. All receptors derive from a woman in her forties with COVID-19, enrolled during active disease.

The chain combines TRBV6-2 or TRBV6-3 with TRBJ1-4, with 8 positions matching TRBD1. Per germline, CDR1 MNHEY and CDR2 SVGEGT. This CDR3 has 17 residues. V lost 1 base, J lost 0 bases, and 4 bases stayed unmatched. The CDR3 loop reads CASSYYRGRATNEKLFF. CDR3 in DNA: TGTGCCAGCAGTTACTACAGGGGGAGAGCAACTAATGAAAAACTGTTTTTT.

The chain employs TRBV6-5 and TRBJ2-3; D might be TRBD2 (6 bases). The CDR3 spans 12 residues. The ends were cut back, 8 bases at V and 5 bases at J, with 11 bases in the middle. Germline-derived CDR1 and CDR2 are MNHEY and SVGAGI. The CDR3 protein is CASSLALDTQYF. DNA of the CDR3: TGTGCCAGCTCTCTAGCGCTAGATACGCAGTATTTT.

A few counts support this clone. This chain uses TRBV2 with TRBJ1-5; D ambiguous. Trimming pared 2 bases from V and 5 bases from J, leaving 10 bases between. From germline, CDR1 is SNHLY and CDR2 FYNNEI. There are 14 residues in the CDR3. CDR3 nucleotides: TGTGCCAGCAGTGAAATTACAGCTGATCAGCCCCAGCATTTT. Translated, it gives CASSEITADQPQHF.

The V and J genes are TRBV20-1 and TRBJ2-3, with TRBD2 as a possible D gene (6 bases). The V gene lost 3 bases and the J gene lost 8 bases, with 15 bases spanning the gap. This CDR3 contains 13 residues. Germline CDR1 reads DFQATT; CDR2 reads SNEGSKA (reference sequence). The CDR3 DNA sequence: TGCAGTGCTAGTGGCTACTGGGGGGTTACGCAGTATTTT. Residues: CSASGYWGVTQYF.

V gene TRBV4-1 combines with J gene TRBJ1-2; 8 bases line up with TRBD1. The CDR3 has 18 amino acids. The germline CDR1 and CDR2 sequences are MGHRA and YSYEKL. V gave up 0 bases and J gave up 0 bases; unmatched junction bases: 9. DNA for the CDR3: TGCGCCAGCAGCCAAGACCGGGACAGGATACATTCTAACTATGGCTACACCTTC. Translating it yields CASSQDRDRIHSNYGYTF.

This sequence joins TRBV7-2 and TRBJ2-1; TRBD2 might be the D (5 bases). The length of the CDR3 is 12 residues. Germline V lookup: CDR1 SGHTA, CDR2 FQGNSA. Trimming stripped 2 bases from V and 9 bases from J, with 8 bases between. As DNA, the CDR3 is TGTGCCAGCAGCTTAAACGGGGTTGAGCAGTTCTTC. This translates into CASSLNGVEQFF. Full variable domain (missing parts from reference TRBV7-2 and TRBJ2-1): GAGVSQSPSNKVTEKGKDVELRCDPISGHTALYWYRQSLGQGLEFLIYFQGNSAPDKSGLPSDRFSAERTGGSVSTLTIQRTQQEDSAVYLCASSLNGVEQFFGPGTRLTVL.

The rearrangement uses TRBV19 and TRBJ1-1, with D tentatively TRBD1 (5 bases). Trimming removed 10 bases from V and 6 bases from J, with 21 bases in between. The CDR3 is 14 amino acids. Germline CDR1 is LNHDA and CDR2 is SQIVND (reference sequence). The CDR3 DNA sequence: TGTGCCACCTCCGCGAGGCAGGGACTGTCTGAAGCTTTCTTT. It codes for CATSARQGLSEAFF.

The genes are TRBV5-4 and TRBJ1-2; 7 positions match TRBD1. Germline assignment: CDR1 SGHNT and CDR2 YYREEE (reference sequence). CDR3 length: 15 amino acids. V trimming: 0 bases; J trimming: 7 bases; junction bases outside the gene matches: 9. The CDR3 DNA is TGTGCCAGCAGCTTGGGGATAGGGGGCGTTGGTGGCTACACCTTC. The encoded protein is CASSLGIGGVGGYTF.

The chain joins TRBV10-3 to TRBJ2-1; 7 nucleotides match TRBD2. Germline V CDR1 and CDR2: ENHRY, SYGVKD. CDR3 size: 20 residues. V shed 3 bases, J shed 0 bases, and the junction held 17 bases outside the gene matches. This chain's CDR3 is CAISEHSEGGELRSYNEQFF. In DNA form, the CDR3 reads TGTGCCATCAGTGAACATTCAGAGGGAGGGGAACTACGCTCCTACAATGAGCAGTTCTTC.

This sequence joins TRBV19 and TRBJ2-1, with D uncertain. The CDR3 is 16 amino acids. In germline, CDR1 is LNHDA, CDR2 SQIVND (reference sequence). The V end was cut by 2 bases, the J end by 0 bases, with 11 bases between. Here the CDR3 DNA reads TGTGCCAGTAGTATACTCCCAGCGAGCTCCTACAATGAGCAGTTCTTC. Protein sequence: CASSILPASSYNEQFF.

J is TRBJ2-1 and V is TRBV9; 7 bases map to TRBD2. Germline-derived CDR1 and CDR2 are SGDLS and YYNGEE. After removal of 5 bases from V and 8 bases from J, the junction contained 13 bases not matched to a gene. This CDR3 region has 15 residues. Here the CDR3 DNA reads TGTGCCAGCAGTGAGGCGGGAGAAAAAAGCCATGAGCAGTTCTTC. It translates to CASSEAGEKSHEQFF. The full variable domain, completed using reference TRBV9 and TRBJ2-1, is DSGVTQTPKHLITATGQRVTLRCSPRSGDLSVYWYQQSLDQGLQFLIQYYNGEERAKGNILERFSAQQFPDLHSELNLSSLELGDSALYFCASSEAGEKSHEQFFGPGTRLTVL.

CDR3 loop: CASSSSQGSADTQYF. The CDR3 nucleotides are TGTGCCAGCAGTTCATCCCAGGGGTCCGCAGATACGCAGTATTTT. V gene TRBV6-2 or TRBV6-3 combines with J gene TRBJ2-3; perhaps TRBD1 as D (6 bases). CDR1 is MNHEY and CDR2 is SVGEGT in the germline V gene. The CDR3 has 15 amino acids. V lost 4 bases and J lost 4, with 15 bases in between.

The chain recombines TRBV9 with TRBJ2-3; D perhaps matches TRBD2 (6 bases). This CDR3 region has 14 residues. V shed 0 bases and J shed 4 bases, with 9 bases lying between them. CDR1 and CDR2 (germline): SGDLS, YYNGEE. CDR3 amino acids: CASSVEWGADTQYF. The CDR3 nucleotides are TGTGCCAGCAGCGTAGAGTGGGGGGCAGATACGCAGTATTTT.

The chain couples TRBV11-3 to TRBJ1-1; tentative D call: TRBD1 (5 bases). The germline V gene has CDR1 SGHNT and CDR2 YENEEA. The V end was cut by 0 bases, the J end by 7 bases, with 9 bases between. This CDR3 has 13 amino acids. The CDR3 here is CASSLDITGEAFF. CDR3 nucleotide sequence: TGTGCCAGCAGCTTAGACATTACAGGTGAAGCTTTCTTT.

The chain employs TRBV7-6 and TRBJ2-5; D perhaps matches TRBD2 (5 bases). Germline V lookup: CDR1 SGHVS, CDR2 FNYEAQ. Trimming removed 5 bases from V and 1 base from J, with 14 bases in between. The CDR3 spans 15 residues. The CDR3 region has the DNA TGTGCCAGCAGCCCGATCTCTAGCTTCCAAGAGACCCAGTACTTC. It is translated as CASSPISSFQETQYF.

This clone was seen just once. The CDR3 coding sequence is TGTGCCAGCAGTTTAGTTGGGACAGTGATCTACGAGCAGTACTTC. Protein sequence: CASSLVGTVIYEQYF. V usage is TRBV27 and J usage is TRBJ2-7, with 7 bases aligning to TRBD1. Germline CDR1 MNHEY, CDR2 SMNVEV (reference sequence). CDR3 length equals 15 residues. V trimming: 2 bases; J trimming: 3 bases; junction bases outside the gene matches: 7.

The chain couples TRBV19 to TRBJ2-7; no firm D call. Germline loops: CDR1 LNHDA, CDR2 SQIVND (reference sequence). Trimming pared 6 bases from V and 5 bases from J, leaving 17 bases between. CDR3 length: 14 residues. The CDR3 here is CASSVRQSTHEQYF. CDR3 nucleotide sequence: TGTGCCAGTAGCGTGCGGCAGAGTACCCACGAGCAGTACTTC.

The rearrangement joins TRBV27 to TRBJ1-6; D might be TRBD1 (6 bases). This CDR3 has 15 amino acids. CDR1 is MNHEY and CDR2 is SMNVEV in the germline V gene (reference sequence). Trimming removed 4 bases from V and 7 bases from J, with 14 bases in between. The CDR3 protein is CASSSLTGGNSPLHF. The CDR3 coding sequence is TGTGCCAGCAGTTCCTTGACAGGAGGAAATTCACCCCTCCACTTT.

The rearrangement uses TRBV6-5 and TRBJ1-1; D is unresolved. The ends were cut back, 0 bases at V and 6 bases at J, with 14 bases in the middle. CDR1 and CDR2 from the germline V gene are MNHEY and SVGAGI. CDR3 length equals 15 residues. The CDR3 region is CASSYSISIPSEAFF. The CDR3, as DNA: TGTGCCAGCAGTTACTCGATTAGCATCCCTTCTGAAGCTTTCTTT.

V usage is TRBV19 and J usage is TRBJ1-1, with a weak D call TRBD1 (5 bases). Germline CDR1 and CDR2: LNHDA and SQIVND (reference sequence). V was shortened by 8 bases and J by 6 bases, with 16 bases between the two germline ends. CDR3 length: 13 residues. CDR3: CASVKGLPAEAFF. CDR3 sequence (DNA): TGTGCCAGTGTAAAGGGACTCCCCGCTGAAGCTTTCTTT.